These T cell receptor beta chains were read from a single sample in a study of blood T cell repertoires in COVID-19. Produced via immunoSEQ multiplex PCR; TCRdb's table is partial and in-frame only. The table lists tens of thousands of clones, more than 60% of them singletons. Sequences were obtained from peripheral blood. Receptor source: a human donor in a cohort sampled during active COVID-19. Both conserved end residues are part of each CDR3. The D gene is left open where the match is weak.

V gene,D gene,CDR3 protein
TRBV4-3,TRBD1,CASSQDGAGGTEAFF
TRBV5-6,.,CASSLQGKNTGELFF
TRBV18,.,CASSTRRGKREKLFF
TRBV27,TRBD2,CASSLSLAGAYNEQFF
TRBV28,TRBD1,CASLTGTGSGNTIYF
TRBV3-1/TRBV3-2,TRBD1,CASYRDRVGLLNTGELFF
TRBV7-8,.,CASSRTRDYGYTF
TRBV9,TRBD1,CASSPPDRVYEQYF
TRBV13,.,CASSPQGLPYGYTF
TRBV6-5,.,CASNAQTGTQYF